The clone carrying this T cell receptor (beta chain) was picked up many times. Its specificity is unknown. CDR1 and CDR2 (germline): MNHEY, SVGAGI. The germline V and J ends were trimmed by 0 bases and 0 bases, with 11 bases remaining between them. The CDR3 totals 17 residues. Broader study findings: The TCR gene usage of tumor memory CD4+ T cells clustered together with blood and lymph node memory CD4+ cells and with lymph node naive CD4+ cells.

Semi-nested PCR with Nested Universal Primer A followed constant-region reverse priming of full-length variable regions. TCRdb passed the 5' RACE reads through MiXCR, listing each CDR3 protein once. The sample holds over 50,000 distinct CDR3 sequences; approximately 29% are singletons and the top ten take 2% to 2.5%. This rearrangement joins TRBV6-5 to TRBJ2-2, with no clear D. This TCR came from a female donor with breast cancer. Material: tumor-infiltrating naive CD4+ T cells sorted from the breast tumor. The subset here: naive CD4+ T cells, CD4+CD45RA+CD25-. In DNA form, the CDR3 reads TGTGCCAGCAGTTACTCACCGGGCAGGACGAACACCGGGGAGCTGTTTTTT. Amino acid sequence: CASSYSPGRTNTGELFF.